This TCR beta chain was captured by sequencing in a study of T cell repertoires in cytomegalovirus infection. Study information: As its CMV epitopes, the study selected recently identified HLA-C-restricted and well-studied HLA-B-restricted targets. Public TCR beta signatures indicated both CMV infection and matching HLA type.

This CDR3 spans 20 amino acids. Trimming took 1 base from V and 0 from J, leaving 24 bases between them. Germline V CDR1 and CDR2: DFQATT, SNEGSKA (reference sequence). This clonotype was detected many times. The antigen is not known. MiXCR, applied by TCRdb to the reads, yields one record per CDR3 protein. Altogether a few hundred thousand distinct CDR3 sequences are present, nearly 35% being singletons, with the ten largest covering approximately 15%. The sequence was collected from a human donor in good health (CMV status not recorded). Some clones in this sample may be carry-over from other donors' samples. The chain couples TRBV20-1 to TRBJ1-4; D not resolved. Sequences were derived from cultured PBMCs, sampled from culture after CMV antigen stimulation. The CDR3, as DNA: TGCAGTGCTAGAGTGTCTCATTTTAGGCAAACTGGGACAACTAATGAAAAACTGTTTTTT. Amino acid sequence: CSARVSHFRQTGTTNEKLFF.